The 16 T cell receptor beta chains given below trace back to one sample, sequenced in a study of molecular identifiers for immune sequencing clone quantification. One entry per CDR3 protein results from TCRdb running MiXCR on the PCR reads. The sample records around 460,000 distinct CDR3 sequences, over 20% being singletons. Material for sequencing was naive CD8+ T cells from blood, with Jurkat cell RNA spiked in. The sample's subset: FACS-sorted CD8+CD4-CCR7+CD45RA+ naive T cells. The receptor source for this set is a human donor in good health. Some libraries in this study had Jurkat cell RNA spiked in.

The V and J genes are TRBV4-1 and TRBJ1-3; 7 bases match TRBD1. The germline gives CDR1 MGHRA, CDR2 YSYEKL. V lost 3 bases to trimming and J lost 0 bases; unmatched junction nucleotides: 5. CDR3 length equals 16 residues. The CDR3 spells CASSHEGQISGNTIYF. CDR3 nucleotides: TGCGCCAGCAGCCATGAGGGACAGATCTCTGGAAACACCATATATTTT.

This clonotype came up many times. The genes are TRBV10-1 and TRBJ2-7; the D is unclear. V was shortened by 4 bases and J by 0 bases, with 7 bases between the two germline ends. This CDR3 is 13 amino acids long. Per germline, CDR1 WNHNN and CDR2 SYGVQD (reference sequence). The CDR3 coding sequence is TGCGCCAGCAGTGCTGACCTCTCCTACGAGCAGTACTTC. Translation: CASSADLSYEQYF.

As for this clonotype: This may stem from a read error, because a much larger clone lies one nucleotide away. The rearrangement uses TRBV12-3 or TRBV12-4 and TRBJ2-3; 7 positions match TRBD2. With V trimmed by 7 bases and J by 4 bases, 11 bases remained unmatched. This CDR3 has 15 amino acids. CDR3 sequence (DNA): TGTGCCAGCACCCCGCTGGCTAGCGGCGCAGATACGCAGTATTTT. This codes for CASTPLASGADTQYF.

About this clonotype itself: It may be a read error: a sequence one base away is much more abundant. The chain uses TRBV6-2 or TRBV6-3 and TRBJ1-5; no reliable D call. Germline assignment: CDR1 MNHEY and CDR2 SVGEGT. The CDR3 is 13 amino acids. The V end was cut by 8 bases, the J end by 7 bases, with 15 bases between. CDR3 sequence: CASGVPVRQPQHF. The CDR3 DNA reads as TGTGCCAGCGGTGTCCCAGTCCGGCAGCCCCAGCATTTT.

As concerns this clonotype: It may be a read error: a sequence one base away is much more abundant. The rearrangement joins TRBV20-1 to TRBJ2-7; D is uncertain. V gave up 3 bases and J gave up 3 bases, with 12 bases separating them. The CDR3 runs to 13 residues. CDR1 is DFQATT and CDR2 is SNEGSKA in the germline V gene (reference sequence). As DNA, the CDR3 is TGCAGTGCTAGTGATATACTCTACTACGAGCAGTACTTC. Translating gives CSASDILYYEQYF.

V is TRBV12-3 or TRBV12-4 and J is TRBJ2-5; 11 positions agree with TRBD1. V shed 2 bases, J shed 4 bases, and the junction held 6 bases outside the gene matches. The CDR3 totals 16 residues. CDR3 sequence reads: CASSLPGQGVRETQYF. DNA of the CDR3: TGTGCCAGCAGTTTACCGGGACAGGGGGTAAGAGAGACCCAGTACTTC.

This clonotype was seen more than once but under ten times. The CDR3 DNA is TGTGCCAGCGGGACGGTGAGAGGGGAGACCCAGTACTTC. Residues: CASGTVRGETQYF. The chain links TRBV7-6 to TRBJ2-5, with D tentatively TRBD1 or TRBD2 (5 bases each). Between the trimmed V and J ends, which lost 8 bases and 5 bases, there was a span of 15 bases. The CDR3 sequence is 13 residues long. Germline CDR1 SGHVS, CDR2 FNYEAQ.

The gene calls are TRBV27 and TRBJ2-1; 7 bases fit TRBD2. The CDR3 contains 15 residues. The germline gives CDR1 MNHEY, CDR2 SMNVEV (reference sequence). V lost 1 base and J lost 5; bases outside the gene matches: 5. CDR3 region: CASSLYGGGDNEQFF. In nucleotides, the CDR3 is TGTGCCAGCAGTTTATATGGGGGGGGGGACAATGAGCAGTTCTTC.

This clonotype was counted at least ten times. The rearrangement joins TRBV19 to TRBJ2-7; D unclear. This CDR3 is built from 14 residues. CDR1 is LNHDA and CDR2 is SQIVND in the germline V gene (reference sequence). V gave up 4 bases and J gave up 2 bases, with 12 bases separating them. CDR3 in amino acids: CASSTHYGTYEQYF. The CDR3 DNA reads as TGTGCCAGTAGTACTCATTATGGGACCTACGAGCAGTACTTC.

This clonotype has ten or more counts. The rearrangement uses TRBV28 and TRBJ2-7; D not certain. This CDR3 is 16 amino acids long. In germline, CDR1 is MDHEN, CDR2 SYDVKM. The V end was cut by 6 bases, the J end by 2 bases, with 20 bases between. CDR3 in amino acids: CASSTSSWSRPYEQYF. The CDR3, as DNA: TGTGCCAGCAGCACGTCCTCTTGGTCCCGTCCCTACGAGCAGTACTTC.

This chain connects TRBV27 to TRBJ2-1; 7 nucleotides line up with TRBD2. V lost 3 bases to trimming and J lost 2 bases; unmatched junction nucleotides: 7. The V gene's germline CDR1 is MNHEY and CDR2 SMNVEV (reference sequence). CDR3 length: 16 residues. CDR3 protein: CASSFQAGRTYNEQFF. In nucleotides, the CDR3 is TGTGCCAGCAGTTTCCAAGCCGGGAGGACCTACAATGAGCAGTTCTTC.

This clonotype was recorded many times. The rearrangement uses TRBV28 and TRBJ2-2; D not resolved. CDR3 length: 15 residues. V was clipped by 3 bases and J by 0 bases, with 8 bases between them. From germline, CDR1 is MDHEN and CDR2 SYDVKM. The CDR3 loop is CASSFLQANTGELFF. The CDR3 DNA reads TGTGCCAGCAGTTTCCTTCAGGCGAACACCGGGGAGCTGTTTTTT.

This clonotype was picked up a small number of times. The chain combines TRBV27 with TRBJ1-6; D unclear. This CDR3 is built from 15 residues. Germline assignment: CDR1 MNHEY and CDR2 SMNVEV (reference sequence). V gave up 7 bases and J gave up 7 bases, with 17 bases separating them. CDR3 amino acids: CASNWYEGVNSPLHF. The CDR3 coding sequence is TGTGCCAGCAACTGGTATGAGGGAGTGAATTCACCCCTCCACTTT.

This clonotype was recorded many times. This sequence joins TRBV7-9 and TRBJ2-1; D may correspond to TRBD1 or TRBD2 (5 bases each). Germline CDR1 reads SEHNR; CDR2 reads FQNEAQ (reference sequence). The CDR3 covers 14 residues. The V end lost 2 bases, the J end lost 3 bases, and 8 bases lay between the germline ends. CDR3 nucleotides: TGTGCCAGCAGCTTAATGGGGGACTACAATGAGCAGTTCTTC. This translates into CASSLMGDYNEQFF.

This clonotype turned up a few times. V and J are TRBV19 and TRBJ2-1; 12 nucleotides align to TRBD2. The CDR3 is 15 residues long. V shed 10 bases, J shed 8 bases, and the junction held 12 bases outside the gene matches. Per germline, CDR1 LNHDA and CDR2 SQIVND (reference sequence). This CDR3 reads CATLNPTSGSYEQFF. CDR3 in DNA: TGTGCCACCCTAAACCCGACTAGCGGGAGCTATGAGCAGTTCTTC.

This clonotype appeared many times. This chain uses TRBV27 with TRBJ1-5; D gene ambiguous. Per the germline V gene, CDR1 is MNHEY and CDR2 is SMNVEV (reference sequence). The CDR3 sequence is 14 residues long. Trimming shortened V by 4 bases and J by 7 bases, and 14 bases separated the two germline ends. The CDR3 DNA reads TGTGCCAGCAGTTCCTACGGTCTAGGACAGCCCCAGCATTTT. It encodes CASSSYGLGQPQHF.